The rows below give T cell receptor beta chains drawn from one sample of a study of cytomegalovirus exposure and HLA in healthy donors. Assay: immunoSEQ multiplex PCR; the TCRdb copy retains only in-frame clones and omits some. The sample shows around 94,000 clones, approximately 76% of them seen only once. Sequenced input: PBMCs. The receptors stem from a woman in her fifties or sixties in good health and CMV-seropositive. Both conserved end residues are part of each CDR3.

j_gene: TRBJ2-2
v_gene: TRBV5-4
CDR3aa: CASSLNPRAGTDGELFF

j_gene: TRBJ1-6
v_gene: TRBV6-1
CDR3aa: CASSEHPSGGPLHF

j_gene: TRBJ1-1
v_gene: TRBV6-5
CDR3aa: CASSSATSGSTEAFF

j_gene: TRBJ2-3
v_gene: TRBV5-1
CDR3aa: CASSLRPGASTDTQYF

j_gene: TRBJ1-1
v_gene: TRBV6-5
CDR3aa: CASSYPHGQGNTEAFF

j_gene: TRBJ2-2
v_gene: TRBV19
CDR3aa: CASRRRTGNTGELFF

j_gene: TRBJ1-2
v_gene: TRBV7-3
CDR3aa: CASSPGTAEGYTF

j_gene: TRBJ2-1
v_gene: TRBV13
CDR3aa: CASSLGLAGDNEQFF

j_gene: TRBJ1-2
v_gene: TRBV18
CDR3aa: CASSHNNYGYTF

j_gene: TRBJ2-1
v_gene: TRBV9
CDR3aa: CASSPGLDNYNEQFF

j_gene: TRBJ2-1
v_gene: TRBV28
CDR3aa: CASSYLRDMGQFF

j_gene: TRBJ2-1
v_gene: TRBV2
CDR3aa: CASTGVWEQFF

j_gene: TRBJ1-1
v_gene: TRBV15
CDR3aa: CATSRGEMNTEAFF

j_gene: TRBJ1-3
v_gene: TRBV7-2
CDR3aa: CASSLLTAGNTIYF

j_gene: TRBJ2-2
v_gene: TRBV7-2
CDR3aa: CASSGRDSLTGELFF

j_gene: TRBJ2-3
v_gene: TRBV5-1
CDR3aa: CASSLVFRTGTGGTDTQYF

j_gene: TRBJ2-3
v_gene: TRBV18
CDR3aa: CASSPEQVFNTQYF

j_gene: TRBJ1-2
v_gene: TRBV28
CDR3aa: CASSLTGGVSGYTF

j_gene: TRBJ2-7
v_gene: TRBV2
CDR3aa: CASSEWGTGVSEQYF

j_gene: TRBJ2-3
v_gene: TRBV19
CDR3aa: CASSDRPRGTDTQYF

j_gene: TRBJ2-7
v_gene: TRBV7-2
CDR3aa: CASSSGGQGGFEQYF

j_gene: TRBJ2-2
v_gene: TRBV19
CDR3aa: CASSITGETGELFF

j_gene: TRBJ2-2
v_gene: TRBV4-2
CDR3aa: CASSQRLANTGELFF

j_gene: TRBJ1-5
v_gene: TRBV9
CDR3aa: CASSPGQENQPQHF

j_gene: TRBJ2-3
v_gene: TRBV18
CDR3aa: CASTGQGARDTQYF

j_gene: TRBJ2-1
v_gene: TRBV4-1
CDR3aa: CASSRGTSGILRGNEQFF

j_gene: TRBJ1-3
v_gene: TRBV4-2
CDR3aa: CASTPKIGQGIADTIYF

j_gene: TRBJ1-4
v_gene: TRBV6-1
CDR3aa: CASSERGQGWEKLFF

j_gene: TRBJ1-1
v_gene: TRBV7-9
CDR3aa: CACSKQENTEAFF

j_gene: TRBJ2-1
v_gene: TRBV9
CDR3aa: CASSPDSISYNEQFF

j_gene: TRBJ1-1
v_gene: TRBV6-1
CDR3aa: CASSVSSGQIDTEAFF

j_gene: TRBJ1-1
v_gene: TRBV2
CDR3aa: CASREGPTEAFF

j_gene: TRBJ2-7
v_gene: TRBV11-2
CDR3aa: CASRPDRGSYEQYF

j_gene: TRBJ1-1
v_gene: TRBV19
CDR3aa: CASTDGTGRFMNTEAFF

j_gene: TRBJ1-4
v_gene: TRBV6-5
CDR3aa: CASRPMGATELFF

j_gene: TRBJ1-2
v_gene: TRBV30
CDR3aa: CAWNRQGGTNYGYTF

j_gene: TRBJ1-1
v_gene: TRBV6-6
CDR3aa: CASSSMDREHRGAFF

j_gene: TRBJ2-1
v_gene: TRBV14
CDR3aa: CASSRSGRSGEQFF

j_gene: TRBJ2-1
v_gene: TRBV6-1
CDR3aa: CASSELPWTGTQYNEQFF

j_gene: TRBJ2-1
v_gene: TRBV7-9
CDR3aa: CSSSFLADEQFF

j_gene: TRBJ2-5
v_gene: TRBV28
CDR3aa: CATRTTLGTQYF

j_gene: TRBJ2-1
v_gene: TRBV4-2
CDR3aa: CASSRAREGSYNEQFF

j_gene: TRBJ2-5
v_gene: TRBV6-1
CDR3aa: CASSLQGVLKETQYF

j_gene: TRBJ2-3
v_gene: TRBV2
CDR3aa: CASMVGSGSTDTQYF

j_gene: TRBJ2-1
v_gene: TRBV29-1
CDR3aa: CSGTSGSNSYNEQFF

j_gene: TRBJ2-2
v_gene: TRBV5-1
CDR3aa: CASSLSSGKITGELFF

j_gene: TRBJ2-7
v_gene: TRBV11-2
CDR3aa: CASSSFSPPYF

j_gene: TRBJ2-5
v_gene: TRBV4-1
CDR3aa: CASSPRTGETQYF

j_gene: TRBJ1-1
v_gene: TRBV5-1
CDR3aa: CASSFGPDGRTEAFF

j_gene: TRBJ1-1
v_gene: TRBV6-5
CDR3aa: CASSYRIGQGAPRAFF

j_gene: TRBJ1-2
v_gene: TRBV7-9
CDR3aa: CASSLVQVRTVGYTF

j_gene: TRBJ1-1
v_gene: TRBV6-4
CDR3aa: CASSHNEGTEAFF

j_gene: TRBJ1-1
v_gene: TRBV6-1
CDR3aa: CASSVARWANTEAFF

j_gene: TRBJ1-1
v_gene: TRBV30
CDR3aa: CAWRPGQGAGTEAFF